These 31 T cell receptor beta chains originate from one sample sequenced in a study of glioma-infiltrating T cells after dendritic cell vaccination. The data were produced by immunoSEQ multiplex PCR, yet TCRdb's version contains in-frame clones alone and is incomplete. The sample contains about 76,000 clones, 80% to 90% of which appear only once. Time point denoted: after dendritic cell vaccination, including at tumor progression/relapse. Here the sequenced sample was blood, taken after dendritic cell vaccination. The receptors derive from a human donor with glioblastoma.

Turning to this clone: Germline is not matched at one junction end, which may reflect a read error. The rearrangement links TRBV23-1 to TRBJ2-7; unclear D gene. TRBV23-1 is flagged as an ORF with uncertain function. CDR3 length: 14 amino acids. CDR3 nucleotides: TGTGCCAGCAGTCAATCGCTCCGCGCCTACGAGCAGTACTTC. Its protein product is CASSQSLRAYEQYF.

This sequence joins TRBV11-3 and TRBJ2-1; unclear D gene. Germline V gene sequence: CDR1 SGHNT, CDR2 YENEEA. The CDR3 covers 12 residues. The V end was cut by 5 bases, the J end by 10 bases, with 12 bases between. This CDR3 is CASSPAPREQFF. The CDR3 nucleotides are TGTGCCAGCAGCCCCGCCCCTAGAGAGCAGTTCTTC.

The rearrangement links TRBV19 to TRBJ1-1, with D maybe TRBD1 (5 bases). V dropped 4 bases and J dropped 7 bases, with 19 bases sitting between them. The CDR3 extends over 15 amino acids. Germline V CDR1 and CDR2: LNHDA, SQIVND (reference sequence). The CDR3 protein is CASSKIPPATDEAFF. The CDR3 DNA sequence: TGTGCCAGTAGTAAAATACCCCCGGCGACAGATGAAGCTTTCTTT.

The chain uses TRBV12-5 and TRBJ2-7, with D possibly being TRBD1 (6 bases). Germline V gene sequence: CDR1 LGHNT, CDR2 FRNRAP. The CDR3 has 15 amino acids. V was trimmed by 4 bases and J by 3 bases, leaving 16 bases between them. DNA of the CDR3: TGTGCTAGTGGTTCGCCACTGGACAGCTTCTACGAGCAGTACTTC. Protein: CASGSPLDSFYEQYF.

The chain is built from TRBV9 and TRBJ1-2, with TRBD1 matching over 12 bases. CDR1 is SGDLS and CDR2 is YYNGEE in the germline V gene. The V and J ends lost 3 bases and 4 bases, in that order; junction bases with no gene match: 4. This CDR3 spans 15 amino acids. CDR3 in amino acids: CASSEGQGAGYGYTF. The CDR3 bases are TGTGCCAGCAGCGAGGGACAGGGGGCCGGCTATGGCTACACCTTC.

The chain couples TRBV9 to TRBJ2-1; maybe TRBD2 (6 bases). The V end was cut by 4 bases, the J end by 4 bases, with 9 bases between. Germline V gene data show CDR1 as SGDLS and CDR2 as YYNGEE. The CDR3 totals 13 residues. The CDR3: CASSSREYNEQFF. For the CDR3, the DNA is TGTGCCAGCAGCTCGCGGGAATACAATGAGCAGTTCTTC.

This clone was observed a single time. The rearrangement joins TRBV5-1 to TRBJ1-2; D is possibly TRBD1 (5 bases). V gave up 3 bases and J gave up 9 bases, with 15 bases separating them. From germline, CDR1 is SGHRS and CDR2 YFSETQ. This CDR3 is built from 13 residues. The DNA for the CDR3 is TGCGCCAGCAGCTCCAACCAGGGTTCAAGCTACACCTTC. Translation: CASSSNQGSSYTF. The full variable domain, its missing parts supplied by reference TRBV5-1 and TRBJ1-2, is KAGVTQTPRYLIKTRGQQVTLSCSPISGHRSVSWYQQTPGQGLQFLFEYFSETQRNKGNFPGRFSGRQFSNSRSEMNVSTLELGDSALYLCASSSNQGSSYTFGSGTRLTVV.

This sequence joins TRBV7-9 and TRBJ1-6; 7 nucleotides match TRBD1. Germline CDR1 reads SEHNR; CDR2 reads FQNEAQ (reference sequence). The CDR3 is 14 residues long. Trimming removed 3 bases from V and 8 bases from J; junction bases left unmatched: 4. The CDR3: CASSFTGADSPLHF. The CDR3 DNA is TGTGCCAGCAGCTTTACAGGGGCCGATTCACCCCTCCACTTT.

J is TRBJ1-1 and V is TRBV11-2; D ambiguous. The CDR3 runs 15 residues. Germline loops: CDR1 SGHAT, CDR2 FQNNGV. Trimming shortened V by 1 base and J by 1 base, and 10 bases separated the two germline ends. CDR3 nucleotides: TGTGCCAGCAGCTTAGCCTTCGGTAGGAACACTGAAGCTTTCTTT. Its protein is CASSLAFGRNTEAFF.

The chain links TRBV18 to TRBJ2-6, with 11 positions matching TRBD1. This CDR3 is built from 17 residues. V dropped 2 bases and J dropped 2; count of bases not matched to a gene: 2. Germline CDR1 KGHSH, CDR2 LQKENI. CDR3 amino acids: CASSPWTGGTGANVLTF. The CDR3 DNA is TGTGCCAGCTCACCATGGACAGGGGGCACTGGGGCCAACGTCCTGACTTTC. Complete variable domain (other parts from reference TRBV18 and TRBJ2-6): NAGVMQNPRHLVRRRGQEARLRCSPMKGHSHVYWYRQLPEEGLKFMVYLQKENIIDESGMPKERFSAEFPKEGPSILRIQQVVRGDSAAYFCASSPWTGGTGANVLTFGAGSRLTVL.

This chain uses TRBV15 with TRBJ2-5, with D possibly TRBD2 on 6 matching bases. The J call may be wrong; the DNA end is better matched by TRBJ2-7. Germline CDR1 and CDR2: LNHNV and YYDKDF (reference sequence). This CDR3 has 17 residues. The CDR3 loop is CATSISIGSGYSYEQYF. The CDR3 DNA is TGTGCCACCAGCATCTCGATCGGAAGCGGGTACTCCTACGAGCAGTACTTC.

The J gene is TRBJ1-5, the V gene TRBV6-1, with TRBD1 as a possible D gene (5 bases). Per the germline V gene, CDR1 is MNHNS and CDR2 is SASEGT. V lost 2 bases, J lost 0 bases, and 11 bases lay in between. The CDR3 is 16 amino acids. CDR3 amino acids: CASSEYRQNSNQPQHF. CDR3 bases: TGTGCCAGCAGTGAATATAGACAGAATAGCAATCAGCCCCAGCATTTT.

J is TRBJ1-1 and V is TRBV29-1; 7 positions match TRBD1. Germline-derived CDR1 and CDR2 are SQVTM and ANQGSEA. V lost 8 bases to trimming and J lost 4 bases; unmatched junction nucleotides: 13. The CDR3 spans 14 residues. CDR3 nucleotides: TGCAGCCTAAAGTCGGGCCAGGGGGTCACTGAAGCTTTCTTT. Residues: CSLKSGQGVTEAFF.

The rearrangement links TRBV5-1 to TRBJ1-1, with TRBD1 identical over 9 bases. Germline assignment: CDR1 SGHRS and CDR2 YFSETQ. V lost 3 bases and J lost 3; bases outside the gene matches: 0. This CDR3 has 13 residues. The CDR3 sequence: CASSWDRDTEAFF. The CDR3 nucleotides read TGCGCCAGCAGCTGGGACAGGGACACTGAAGCTTTCTTT.

The gene calls are TRBV6-1 and TRBJ2-7; 8 bases are shared with TRBD2. This CDR3 spans 14 amino acids. Looked up from germline, CDR1 is MNHNS and CDR2 is SASEGT. The V gene end was trimmed by 2 bases and the J gene end by 2 bases; junction bases not matched to a gene: 2. The CDR3 loop is CASSESGRTYEQYF. DNA for the CDR3: TGTGCCAGCAGTGAAAGCGGGAGAACCTACGAGCAGTACTTC.

This clone turned up a few times. V gene TRBV19 combines with J gene TRBJ1-1, with a weak D call TRBD1 (5 bases). From germline, CDR1 is LNHDA and CDR2 SQIVND (reference sequence). CDR3 length equals 16 residues. V was clipped by 5 bases and J by 0 bases, with 16 bases between them. The chain's CDR3 is CASSSRQGGVNTEAFF. For the CDR3, the DNA is TGTGCCAGTAGTTCCCGCCAGGGAGGGGTGAACACTGAAGCTTTCTTT.

This clone appeared once. The CDR3 region is CASSLRTGPVHGYTF. For the CDR3, the DNA is TGTGCCAGCAGCCTCCGGACAGGACCCGTCCATGGCTACACCTTC. The chain uses TRBV11-2 and TRBJ1-2; 7 bases match TRBD1. This CDR3 is 15 amino acids long. Germline-derived CDR1 and CDR2 are SGHAT and FQNNGV. The J segment lost 6 bases and the V segment lost 5 bases, leaving 12 bases of the junction unmatched.

The chain recombines TRBV4-1 with TRBJ1-6, with 7 bases aligning to TRBD1. The germline V gene has CDR1 MGHRA and CDR2 YSYEKL. The CDR3 runs to 19 residues. The ends lost 2 bases at V and 9 bases at J; junction bases unmatched: 19. CDR3 nucleotides: TGCGCCAGCAGCCAAAAGGGGGCACGAGGTGACAGGGCTGGTTCACCCCTCCACTTT. Translation: CASSQKGARGDRAGSPLHF.

The sample holds a few counts of this clone. The gene calls are TRBV5-4 and TRBJ2-3; D ambiguous. This CDR3 is built from 15 residues. From germline, CDR1 is SGHNT and CDR2 YYREEE (reference sequence). With 0 bases removed from V and 0 bases from J, the gap between germline ends came to 8 bases. The CDR3 coding sequence is TGTGCCAGCAGCTTGGGGGCCTCTAGCACAGATACGCAGTATTTT. Translated: CASSLGASSTDTQYF.

This chain connects TRBV7-2 to TRBJ1-2; perhaps TRBD1 as D (5 bases). Germline assignment: CDR1 SGHTA and CDR2 FQGNSA. The CDR3 consists of 13 residues. Trimming removed 8 bases from V and 8 bases from J, with 18 bases in between. CDR3 DNA: TGTGCCAGCGCTTCCCAGGGCGGGGTAGGCTACACCTTC. It specifies CASASQGGVGYTF.

This clone occurred once. The V call is TRBV5-5, the J call TRBJ2-7, with 11 bases lining up with TRBD1. CDR1 and CDR2 from the germline V gene are SGHKS and YYEKEE (reference sequence). With V trimmed by 4 bases and J by 7 bases, 7 bases remained unmatched. This CDR3 contains 14 residues. The CDR3 is CASSRGTGGWEQYF. CDR3 DNA sequence: TGTGCCAGCAGCCGCGGGACAGGGGGGTGGGAGCAGTACTTC.

This clone was seen once. At one end the junction does not follow the germline gene, possibly because of a read error. The chain uses TRBV6-5 and TRBJ1-1; D is unresolved. From germline, CDR1 is MNHEY and CDR2 SVGAGI. This CDR3 is built from 15 residues. The CDR3 DNA follows: TGTGCCAGCCGTTATAACCAGCAGCGAAACACTGAAGCTTTCTTT. Its protein product is CASRYNQQRNTEAFF.

V gene TRBV13 combines with J gene TRBJ2-2; 8 positions agree with TRBD2. Germline CDR1 is PRHDT and CDR2 is FYEKMQ (reference sequence). The CDR3 runs 16 residues. J lost 4 bases, V lost 0 bases, and 4 bases had no gene match. This CDR3 is CASSLGLAGTTGELFF. The CDR3 DNA sequence: TGTGCCAGCAGCTTAGGGTTAGCGGGGACCACCGGGGAGCTGTTTTTT.

This rearrangement joins TRBV5-1 to TRBJ2-7, with 7 bases that match TRBD2. Unmatched junction bases numbered 10, after V lost 4 bases and J lost 6 bases. CDR1 and CDR2 (germline): SGHRS, YFSETQ. This CDR3 has 14 residues. This CDR3 is CASSGASSGGEQYF. In nucleotides, the CDR3 is TGCGCCAGCAGCGGGGCCTCTAGCGGAGGCGAGCAGTACTTC.

The V call is TRBV7-9, the J call TRBJ2-7; TRBD2 agrees at 8 bases. V shed 1 base, J shed 7 bases, and the junction held 12 bases outside the gene matches. CDR1 and CDR2 from the germline V gene are SEHNR and FQNEAQ (reference sequence). This CDR3 comprises 16 residues. Here the CDR3 DNA reads TGTGCCAGCAGCTTAGTGGTGGGGACTAGTCCGGGGGAGCAGTACTTC. This gives the protein CASSLVVGTSPGEQYF.

Note on this clone: The junction departs from germline at one end; a sequencing error may be responsible. J is TRBJ2-3 and V is TRBV7-7, with 7 bases that match TRBD2. The germline gives CDR1 SSHAT, CDR2 FNYEAQ (reference sequence). The CDR3 is 14 amino acids. Here the CDR3 DNA reads TGTGCTAGCAGCTTACAAGGGAGGGCAGATACGCAGTATTTT. This gives the protein CASSLQGRADTQYF.

The V gene is TRBV11-1, the J gene TRBJ2-5; 8 bases agree with TRBD2. Germline V gene sequence: CDR1 SGHAT, CDR2 FQDESV (reference sequence). J gave up 6 bases and V 4 bases, and 4 bases lay outside the gene matches. CDR3 size: 13 residues. CDR3 in DNA: TGTGCCAGCAGCTATAGCGGGATGAAGACCCAGTACTTC. Amino acid sequence: CASSYSGMKTQYF.

The gene calls are TRBV9 and TRBJ1-6; D not certain. CDR3 size: 13 residues. Germline V CDR1 and CDR2: SGDLS, YYNGEE. V lost 3 bases to trimming and J lost 9 bases, with 10 bases between them. CDR3 nucleotide sequence: TGTGCCAGCAGCGCCTTGACTGGTTCACCCCTCCACTTT. It yields the protein CASSALTGSPLHF.

This sequence joins TRBV27 and TRBJ2-7, with 7 bases lining up with TRBD1. This CDR3 is 14 amino acids long. Trimming at V came to 3 bases and at J to 5 bases, leaving 7 bases not matched to a gene. Germline V gene sequence: CDR1 MNHEY, CDR2 SMNVEV (reference sequence). Here the CDR3 reads CASSLVARGNEQYF. The CDR3 DNA reads as TGTGCCAGCAGTTTGGTAGCCAGGGGGAACGAGCAGTACTTC.

The chain has TRBV7-9 and TRBJ1-5; 9 nucleotides align to TRBD1. This CDR3 is 15 amino acids long. V trimming: 5 bases; J trimming: 4 bases; junction bases outside the gene matches: 6. In germline, CDR1 is SEHNR, CDR2 FQNEAQ (reference sequence). The CDR3 DNA reads TGTGCCAGCAGCGCTGGGACAGGGCCTAATCAGCCCCAGCATTTT. This encodes CASSAGTGPNQPQHF.

This chain joins TRBV4-2 and TRBJ2-7, with TRBD2 identical over 8 bases. CDR3 length: 16 residues. Germline trimming cut 4 bases from V and 4 bases from J; bases unmatched to any gene: 12. The germline gives CDR1 LGHNA, CDR2 YNFKEQ. Here the CDR3 reads CASSPTVGSGKYEQYF. The CDR3 bases are TGTGCCAGCAGCCCGACAGTGGGTAGCGGGAAATACGAGCAGTACTTC.